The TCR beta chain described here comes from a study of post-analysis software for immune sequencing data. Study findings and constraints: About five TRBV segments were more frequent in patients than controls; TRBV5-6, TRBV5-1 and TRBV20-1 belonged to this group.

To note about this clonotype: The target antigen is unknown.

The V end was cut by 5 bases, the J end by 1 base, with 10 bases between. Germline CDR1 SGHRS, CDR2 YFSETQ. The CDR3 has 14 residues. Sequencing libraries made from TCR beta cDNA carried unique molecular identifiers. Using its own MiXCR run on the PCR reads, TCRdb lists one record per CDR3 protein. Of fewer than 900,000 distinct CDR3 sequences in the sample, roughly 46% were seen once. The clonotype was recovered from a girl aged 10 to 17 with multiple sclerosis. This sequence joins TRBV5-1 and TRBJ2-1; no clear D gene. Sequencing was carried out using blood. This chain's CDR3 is CASSQVGSYNEQFF. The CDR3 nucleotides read TGCGCCAGCAGTCAGGTAGGATCCTACAATGAGCAGTTCTTC.